The sequence of this T cell receptor (beta chain) was determined in a study of T-cell reconstitution after alpha-beta-depleted transplantation in children. TCRbeta library construction was performed incorporating unique molecular identifiers. TCRdb processed the PCR reads anew with MiXCR; each CDR3 protein has one entry. The data contain approximately 520,000 distinct CDR3 sequences, 30% to 35% of them seen just once; the ten biggest clones take up more than 2%. With 7 bases removed from V and 2 bases from J, the gap between germline ends came to 12 bases. Germline V CDR1 and CDR2: SGHRS, YFSETQ. The CDR3 runs 13 residues.

V is TRBV5-1 and J is TRBJ1-1; D remains unclear. This sequence originates from a human donor who donated a stem cell graft to a child with aplastic anemia. The sample was PBMCs from the stem cell graft donor, taken from the stem cell graft. The CDR3 DNA follows: TGCGCCAGCCTGCCAAGCCCTAACACTGAAGCTTTCTTT. It specifies CASLPSPNTEAFF.